The 10 T cell receptor beta chains given below trace back to one sample, sequenced in a study of cytotoxic CD8 clonotypes in ibrutinib-treated CLL. Sequencing used immunoSEQ multiplex PCR; TCRdb keeps in-frame clones, though not all of them. Here the sample spans about 160,000 clones, approximately 77% being singletons. Source: PBMCs, taken after 12 months of ibrutinib treatment. Receptors originate from a human donor with chronic lymphocytic leukemia.

The genes are TRBV5-6 and TRBJ2-1; D ambiguous. The CDR3 runs to 11 residues. Deletions cut 5 bases from V and 7 bases from J, with 7 bases between. Germline CDR1 SGHDT, CDR2 YYEEEE. The CDR3 DNA follows: TGTGCCAGCAGGTTATGGAATGAGCAGTTCTTC. Protein sequence: CASRLWNEQFF. The full variable domain, completed using reference TRBV5-6 and TRBJ2-1, is DAGVTQSPTHLIKTRGQQVTLRCSPKSGHDTVSWYQQALGQGPQFIFQYYEEEERQRGNFPDRFSGHQFPNYSSELNVNALLLGDSALYLCASRLWNEQFFGPGTRLTVL.

This clone was seen a few times. V and J are TRBV7-3 and TRBJ2-3, with D perhaps assigned TRBD1 or TRBD2 (5 bases each). Germline V gives CDR1 SGHTA, CDR2 FQGTGA. The CDR3 totals 13 residues. The V and J ends lost 9 bases and 0 bases respectively, with 10 bases between them. DNA of the CDR3: TGTGCCAGTGGACGGGGCAGCACAGATACGCAGTATTTT. Translation gives CASGRGSTDTQYF.

The chain links TRBV6-4 to TRBJ1-2; no clear D. CDR1 is MRHNA, CDR2 SNTAGT, per germline. This CDR3 has 13 residues. Trimming left V 0 bases short and J 8 bases short, with 10 bases between. This CDR3 is CASSDSPAVGYTF. The CDR3 DNA reads TGTGCCAGCAGTGACTCGCCGGCTGTCGGCTACACCTTC.

The rearrangement joins TRBV27 to TRBJ1-1; D unresolved. This CDR3 is built from 13 residues. Per the germline V gene, CDR1 is MNHEY and CDR2 is SMNVEV (reference sequence). V was clipped by 6 bases and J by 4 bases, with 12 bases between them. CDR3 coding DNA: TGTGCCAGCAGCCAAAACAGTATCACTGAAGCTTTCTTT. Translating it yields CASSQNSITEAFF.

The chain combines TRBV28 with TRBJ2-3; weak D call: TRBD2 (6 bases). V lost 3 bases and J lost 6, with 16 bases in between. The CDR3 runs 15 residues. In germline, CDR1 is MDHEN, CDR2 SYDVKM. CDR3 residues: CASSLYEGGRDTQYF. The CDR3 DNA follows: TGTGCCAGCAGTTTGTATGAGGGAGGTCGGGATACGCAGTATTTT.

The chain uses TRBV18 and TRBJ2-7, with D unresolved. V dropped 0 bases and J dropped 2 bases, with 11 bases sitting between them. Germline V lookup: CDR1 KGHSH, CDR2 LQKENI. There are 15 residues in the CDR3. The DNA of the CDR3 is TGTGCCAGCTCACCACCGGGCAGGAAAGCCTACGAGCAGTACTTC. It encodes CASSPPGRKAYEQYF.

V and J are TRBV11-2 and TRBJ2-3, with D tentatively TRBD1 or TRBD2 (6 bases each). Germline V gene lookup returns CDR1 SGHAT and CDR2 FQNNGV. V lost 1 base and J lost 2, with 16 bases in between. The CDR3 spans 17 residues. The CDR3 nucleotides are TGTGCCAGCAGCTTAGGAGCATTGGGGGGCCACACAGATACGCAGTATTTT. This translates into CASSLGALGGHTDTQYF.

This chain connects TRBV2 to TRBJ2-5, with TRBD1 matching 12 bases. The V and J ends lost 7 bases and 5 bases, in that order; junction bases with no gene match: 5. Germline V lookup: CDR1 SNHLY, CDR2 FYNNEI. This CDR3 comprises 14 residues. Here the CDR3 DNA reads TGTGCCAGCACCCGGGACAGGGGGCTCGAGACCCAGTACTTC. It translates to CASTRDRGLETQYF.

The chain couples TRBV15 to TRBJ2-5; 9 bases fit TRBD1. This CDR3 comprises 14 residues. From germline, CDR1 is LNHNV and CDR2 YYDKDF (reference sequence). The V and J ends lost 5 bases and 5 bases, in that order; junction bases with no gene match: 6. Here the CDR3 reads CATSGTGGVETQYF. The DNA of the CDR3 is TGTGCCACCAGCGGCACAGGGGGCGTGGAGACCCAGTACTTC.

The table lists this clone with a few counts. The chain links TRBV27 to TRBJ1-1, with a weak D call TRBD1 (6 bases). Germline V gene lookup returns CDR1 MNHEY and CDR2 SMNVEV (reference sequence). The CDR3 runs 14 residues. Trimming took off 5 bases at V and 6 bases at J, with 16 bases between the two ends. DNA of the CDR3: TGTGCCAGCAGTGGGGGCAGGACTGGCCCTGAAGCTTTCTTT. As protein: CASSGGRTGPEAFF.